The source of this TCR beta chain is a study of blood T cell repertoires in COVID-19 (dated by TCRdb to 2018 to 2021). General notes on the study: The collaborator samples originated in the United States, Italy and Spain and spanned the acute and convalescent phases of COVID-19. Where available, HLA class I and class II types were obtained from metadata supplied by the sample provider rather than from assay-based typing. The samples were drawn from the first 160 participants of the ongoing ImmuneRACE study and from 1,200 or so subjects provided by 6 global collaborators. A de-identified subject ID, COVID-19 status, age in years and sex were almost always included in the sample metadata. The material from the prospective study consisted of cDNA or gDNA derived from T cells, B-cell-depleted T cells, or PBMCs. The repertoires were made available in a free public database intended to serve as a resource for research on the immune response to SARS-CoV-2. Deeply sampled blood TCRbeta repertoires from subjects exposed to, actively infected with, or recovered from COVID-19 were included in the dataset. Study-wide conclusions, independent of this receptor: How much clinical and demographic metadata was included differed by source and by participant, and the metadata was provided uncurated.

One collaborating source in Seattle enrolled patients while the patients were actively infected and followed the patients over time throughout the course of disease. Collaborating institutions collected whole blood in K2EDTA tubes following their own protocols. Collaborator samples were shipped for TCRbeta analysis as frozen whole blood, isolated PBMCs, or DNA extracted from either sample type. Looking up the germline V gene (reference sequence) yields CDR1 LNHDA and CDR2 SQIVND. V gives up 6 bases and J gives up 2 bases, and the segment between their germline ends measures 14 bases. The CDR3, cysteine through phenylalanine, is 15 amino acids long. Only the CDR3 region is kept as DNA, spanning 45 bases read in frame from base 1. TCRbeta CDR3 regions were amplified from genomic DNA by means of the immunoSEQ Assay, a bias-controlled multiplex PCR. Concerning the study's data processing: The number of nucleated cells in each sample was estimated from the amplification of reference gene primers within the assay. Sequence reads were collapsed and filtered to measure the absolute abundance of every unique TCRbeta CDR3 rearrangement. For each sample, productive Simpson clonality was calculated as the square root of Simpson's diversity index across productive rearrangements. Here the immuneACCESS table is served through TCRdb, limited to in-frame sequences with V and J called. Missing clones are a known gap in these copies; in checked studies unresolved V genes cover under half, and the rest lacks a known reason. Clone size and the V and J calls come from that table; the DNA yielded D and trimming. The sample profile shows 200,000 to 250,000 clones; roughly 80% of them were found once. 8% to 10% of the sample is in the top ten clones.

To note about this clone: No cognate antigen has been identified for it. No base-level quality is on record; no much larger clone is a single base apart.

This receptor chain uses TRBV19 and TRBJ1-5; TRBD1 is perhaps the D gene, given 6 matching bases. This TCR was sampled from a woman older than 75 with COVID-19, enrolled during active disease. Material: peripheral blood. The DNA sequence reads TGTGCCAGTAGCCCCCTGACAGGCGGCAATCAGCCCCAGCATTTT. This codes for CASSPLTGGNQPQHF. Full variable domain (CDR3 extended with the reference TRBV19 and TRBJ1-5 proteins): DGGITQSPKYLFRKEGQNVTLSCEQNLNHDAMYWYRQDPGQGLRLIYYSQIVNDFQKGDIAEGYSVSREKKESFPLTVTSAQKNPTAFYLCASSPLTGGNQPQHFGDGTRLSIL.